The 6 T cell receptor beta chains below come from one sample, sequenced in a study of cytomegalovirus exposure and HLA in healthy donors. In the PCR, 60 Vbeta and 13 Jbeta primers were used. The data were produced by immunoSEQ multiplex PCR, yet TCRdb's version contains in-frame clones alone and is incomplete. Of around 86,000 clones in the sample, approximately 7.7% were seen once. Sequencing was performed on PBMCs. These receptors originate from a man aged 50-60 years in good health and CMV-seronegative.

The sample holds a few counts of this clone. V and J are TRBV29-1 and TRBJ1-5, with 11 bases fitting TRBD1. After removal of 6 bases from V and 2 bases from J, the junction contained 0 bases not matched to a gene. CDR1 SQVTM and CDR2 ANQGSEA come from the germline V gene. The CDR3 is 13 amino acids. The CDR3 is CSVGQGGNQPQHF. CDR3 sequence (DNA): TGCAGCGTGGGACAGGGGGGCAATCAGCCCCAGCATTTT.

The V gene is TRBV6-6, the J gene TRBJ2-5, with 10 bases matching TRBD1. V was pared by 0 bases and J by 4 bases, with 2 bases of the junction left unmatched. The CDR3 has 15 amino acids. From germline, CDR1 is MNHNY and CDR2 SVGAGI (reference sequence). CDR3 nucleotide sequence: TGTGCCAGCAGTTACTCGACAGGGGGCCCAGAGACCCAGTACTTC. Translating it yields CASSYSTGGPETQYF.

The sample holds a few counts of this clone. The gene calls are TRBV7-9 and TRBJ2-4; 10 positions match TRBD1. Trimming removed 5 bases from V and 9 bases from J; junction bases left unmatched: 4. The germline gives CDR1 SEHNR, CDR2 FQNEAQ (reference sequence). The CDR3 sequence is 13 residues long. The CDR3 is CASSRGQGSIQYF. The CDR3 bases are TGTGCCAGCAGCCGGGGACAGGGGAGCATTCAGTACTTC.

As DNA, the CDR3 is TGTGCCAGCAGTGAAGCATTGGGAGGGCATGGTGAAGCTTTCTTT. It codes for CASSEALGGHGEAFF. The V gene is TRBV2, the J gene TRBJ1-1, with no clear D. The CDR3 is 15 amino acids. Germline V lookup: CDR1 SNHLY, CDR2 FYNNEI. V shed 0 bases and J shed 7 bases, with 15 bases lying between them.

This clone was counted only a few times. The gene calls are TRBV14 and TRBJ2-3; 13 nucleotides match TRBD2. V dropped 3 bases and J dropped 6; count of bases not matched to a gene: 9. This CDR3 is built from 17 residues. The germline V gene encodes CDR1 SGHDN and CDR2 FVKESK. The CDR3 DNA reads TGTGCCAGCAGCCAGACGGAAACTAGCGGGGGGGCGGATACGCAGTATTTT. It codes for CASSQTETSGGADTQYF.

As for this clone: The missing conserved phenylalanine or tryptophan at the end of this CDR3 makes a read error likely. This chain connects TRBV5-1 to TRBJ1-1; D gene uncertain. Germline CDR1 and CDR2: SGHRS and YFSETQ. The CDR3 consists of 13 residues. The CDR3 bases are TGCGACAGAAGCCCTTTATCGGGAACTGAAGCTTTCGTT. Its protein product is CDRSPLSGTEAFV.